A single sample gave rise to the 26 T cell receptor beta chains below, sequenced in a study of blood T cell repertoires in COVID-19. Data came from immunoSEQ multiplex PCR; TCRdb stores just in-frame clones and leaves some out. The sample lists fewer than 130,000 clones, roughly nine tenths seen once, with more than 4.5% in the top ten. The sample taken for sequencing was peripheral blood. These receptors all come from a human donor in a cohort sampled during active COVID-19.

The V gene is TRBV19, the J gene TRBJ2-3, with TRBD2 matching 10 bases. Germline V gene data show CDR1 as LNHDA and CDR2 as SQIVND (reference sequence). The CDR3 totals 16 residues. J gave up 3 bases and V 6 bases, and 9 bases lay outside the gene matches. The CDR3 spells CASSRGAGGGTDTQYF. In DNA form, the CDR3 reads TGTGCCAGTAGCCGGGGAGCGGGAGGGGGTACAGATACGCAGTATTTT.

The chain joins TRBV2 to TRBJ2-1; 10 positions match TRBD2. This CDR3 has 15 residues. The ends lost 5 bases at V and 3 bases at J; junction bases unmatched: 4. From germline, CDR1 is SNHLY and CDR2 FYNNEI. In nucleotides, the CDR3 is TGTGCCAGCAGTCCCACTAGCGGGGACTACAATGAGCAGTTCTTC. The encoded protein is CASSPTSGDYNEQFF.

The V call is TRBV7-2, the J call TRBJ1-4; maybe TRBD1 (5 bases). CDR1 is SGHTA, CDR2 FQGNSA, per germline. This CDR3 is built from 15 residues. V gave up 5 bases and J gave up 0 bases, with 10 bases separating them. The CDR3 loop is CASSAGQATNEKLFF. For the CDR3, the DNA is TGTGCCAGCAGCGCAGGACAAGCAACTAATGAAAAACTGTTTTTT.

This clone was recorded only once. The CDR3 DNA follows: TGTGCCAGCAGCTTAGCGCGCGGTACGAATGAGCAGTTCTTC. Residues: CASSLARGTNEQFF. J is TRBJ2-1 and V is TRBV7-9, with unresolved D. CDR1 is SEHNR and CDR2 is FQNEAQ in the germline V gene (reference sequence). V lost 0 bases and J 7 bases, leaving 10 bases between the germline ends. The CDR3 loop spans 14 amino acids. The full variable domain, with the rest looked up from reference TRBV7-9 and TRBJ2-1, is DTGVSQNPRHKITKRGQNVTFRCDPISEHNRLYWYRQTLGQGPEFLTYFQNEAQLEKSRLLSDRFSAERPKGSFSTLEIQRTEQGDSAMYLCASSLARGTNEQFFGPGTRLTVL.

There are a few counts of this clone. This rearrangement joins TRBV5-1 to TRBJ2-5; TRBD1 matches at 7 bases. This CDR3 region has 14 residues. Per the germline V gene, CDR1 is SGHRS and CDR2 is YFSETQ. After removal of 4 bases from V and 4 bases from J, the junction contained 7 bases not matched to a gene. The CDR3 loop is CASSLEQGRETQYF. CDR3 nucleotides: TGCGCCAGCAGCCTAGAACAGGGGAGAGAGACCCAGTACTTC.

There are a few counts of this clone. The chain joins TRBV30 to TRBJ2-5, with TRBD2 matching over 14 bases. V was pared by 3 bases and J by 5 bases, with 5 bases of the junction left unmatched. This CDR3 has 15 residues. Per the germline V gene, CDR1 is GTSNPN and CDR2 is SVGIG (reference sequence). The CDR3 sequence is CAWRTSGGARETQYF. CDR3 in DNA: TGTGCCTGGAGGACTAGCGGGGGGGCGAGGGAGACCCAGTACTTC.

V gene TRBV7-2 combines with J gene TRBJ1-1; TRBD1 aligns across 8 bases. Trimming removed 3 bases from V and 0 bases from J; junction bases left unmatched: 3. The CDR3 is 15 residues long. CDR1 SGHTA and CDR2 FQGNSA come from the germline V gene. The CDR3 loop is CASSFWDRMNTEAFF. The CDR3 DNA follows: TGTGCCAGCAGCTTCTGGGACAGGATGAACACTGAAGCTTTCTTT. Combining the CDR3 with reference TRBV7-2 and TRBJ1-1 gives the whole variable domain GAGVSQSPSNKVTEKGKDVELRCDPISGHTALYWYRQSLGQGLEFLIYFQGNSAPDKSGLPSDRFSAERTGGSVSTLTIQRTQQEDSAVYLCASSFWDRMNTEAFFGQGTRLTVV.

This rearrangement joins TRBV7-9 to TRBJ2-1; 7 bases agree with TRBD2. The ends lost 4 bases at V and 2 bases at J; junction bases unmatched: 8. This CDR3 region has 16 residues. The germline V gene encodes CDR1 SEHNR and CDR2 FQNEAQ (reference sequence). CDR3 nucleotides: TGTGCCAGCAGCTCCGCGCGACTAGCCCCCTACAATGAGCAGTTCTTC. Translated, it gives CASSSARLAPYNEQFF.

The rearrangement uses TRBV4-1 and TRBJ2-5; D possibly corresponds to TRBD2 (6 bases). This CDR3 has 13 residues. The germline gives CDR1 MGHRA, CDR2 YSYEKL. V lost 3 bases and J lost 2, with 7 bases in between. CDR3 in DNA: TGCGCCAGCAGCCAGAGCGGGCAAGAGACCCAGTACTTC. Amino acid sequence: CASSQSGQETQYF.

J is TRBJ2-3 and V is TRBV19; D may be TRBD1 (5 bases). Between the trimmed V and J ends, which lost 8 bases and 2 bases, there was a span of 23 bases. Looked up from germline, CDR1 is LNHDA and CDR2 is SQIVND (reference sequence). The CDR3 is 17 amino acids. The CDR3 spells CASASLWGRGDTDTQYF. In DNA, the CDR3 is TGTGCCAGTGCCAGTCTTTGGGGCCGCGGTGACACAGATACGCAGTATTTT. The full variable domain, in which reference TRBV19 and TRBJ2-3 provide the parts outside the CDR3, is DGGITQSPKYLFRKEGQNVTLSCEQNLNHDAMYWYRQDPGQGLRLIYYSQIVNDFQKGDIAEGYSVSREKKESFPLTVTSAQKNPTAFYLCASASLWGRGDTDTQYFGPGTRLTVL.

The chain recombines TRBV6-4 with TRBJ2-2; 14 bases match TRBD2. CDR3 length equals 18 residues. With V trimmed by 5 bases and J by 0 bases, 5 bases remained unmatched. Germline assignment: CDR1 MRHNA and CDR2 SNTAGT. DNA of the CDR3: TGTGCCAGCAGTCCGGGACTAGCGGGAGAGACGAACACCGGGGAGCTGTTTTTT. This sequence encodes CASSPGLAGETNTGELFF.

Here the CDR3 reads CASSEVGGGIEQYF. The CDR3 DNA sequence: TGTGCCAGCAGTGAAGTTGGCGGGGGAATCGAGCAGTACTTC. The chain uses TRBV2 and TRBJ2-7; 7 positions match TRBD2. Trimming cost V 1 base and J 6 bases; bases outside gene matches: 6. The CDR3 extends over 14 amino acids. Germline V gives CDR1 SNHLY, CDR2 FYNNEI.

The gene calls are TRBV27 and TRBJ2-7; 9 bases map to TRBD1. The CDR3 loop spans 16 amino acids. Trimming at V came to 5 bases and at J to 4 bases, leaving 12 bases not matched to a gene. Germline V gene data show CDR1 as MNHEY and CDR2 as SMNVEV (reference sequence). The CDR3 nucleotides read TGTGCCAGCAGTATAAAACCCGGGACAGGGAGGTACGAGCAGTACTTC. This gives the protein CASSIKPGTGRYEQYF.

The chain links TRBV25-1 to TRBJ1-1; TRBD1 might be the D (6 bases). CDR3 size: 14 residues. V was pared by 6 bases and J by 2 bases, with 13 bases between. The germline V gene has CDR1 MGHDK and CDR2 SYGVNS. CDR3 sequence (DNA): TGTGCCAGCAGGAGGGGGGGCTTAAACACTGAAGCTTTCTTT. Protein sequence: CASRRGGLNTEAFF.

This chain's CDR3 is CASSFRQGYNEQFF. The DNA for the CDR3 is TGCGCCAGCAGCTTTCGACAGGGGTACAATGAGCAGTTCTTC. This rearrangement joins TRBV5-1 to TRBJ2-1, with TRBD1 matching over 8 bases. Germline V gives CDR1 SGHRS, CDR2 YFSETQ. The trim removed 2 bases at V and 4 bases at J, leaving 2 bases unmatched. This CDR3 is 14 amino acids long. Full variable domain (missing parts from reference TRBV5-1 and TRBJ2-1): KAGVTQTPRYLIKTRGQQVTLSCSPISGHRSVSWYQQTPGQGLQFLFEYFSETQRNKGNFPGRFSGRQFSNSRSEMNVSTLELGDSALYLCASSFRQGYNEQFFGPGTRLTVL.

CDR3 DNA: TGTGCCAGCAGTTACTCGTCAGGGGTCGATGAGCAGTTCTTC. Amino acid sequence: CASSYSSGVDEQFF. The chain combines TRBV6-5 with TRBJ2-1; possibly TRBD1 for D (6 bases). The CDR3 length is 14 residues. Germline-derived CDR1 and CDR2 are MNHEY and SVGAGI. V gave up 0 bases and J gave up 8 bases, with 11 bases separating them.

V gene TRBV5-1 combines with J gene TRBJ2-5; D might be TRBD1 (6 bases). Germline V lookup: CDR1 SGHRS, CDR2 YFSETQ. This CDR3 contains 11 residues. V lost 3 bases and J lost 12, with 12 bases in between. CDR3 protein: CASSSNRDKYF. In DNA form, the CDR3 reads TGCGCCAGCAGCTCTAACAGGGACAAGTACTTC.

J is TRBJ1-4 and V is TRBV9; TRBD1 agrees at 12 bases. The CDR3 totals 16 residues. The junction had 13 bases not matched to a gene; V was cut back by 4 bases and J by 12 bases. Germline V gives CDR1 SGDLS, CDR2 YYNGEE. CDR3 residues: CASSPRGGTGGVELFF. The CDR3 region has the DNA TGTGCCAGCAGCCCTAGGGGTGGGACAGGGGGCGTTGAACTGTTTTTT.

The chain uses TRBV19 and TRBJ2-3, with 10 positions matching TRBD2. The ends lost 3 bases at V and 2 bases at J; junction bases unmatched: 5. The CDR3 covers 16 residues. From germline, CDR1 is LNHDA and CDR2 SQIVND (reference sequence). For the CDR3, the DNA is TGTGCCAGTAGTATTGGTAGCGGGGGGATCACAGATACGCAGTATTTT. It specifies CASSIGSGGITDTQYF.

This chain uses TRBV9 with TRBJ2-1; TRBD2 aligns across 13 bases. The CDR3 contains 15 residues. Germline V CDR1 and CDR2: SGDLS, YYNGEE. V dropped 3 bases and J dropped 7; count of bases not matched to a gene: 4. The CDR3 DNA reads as TGTGCCAGCAGCGGTACTAGCGGGAGGGTTAATGAGCAGTTCTTC. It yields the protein CASSGTSGRVNEQFF.

The CDR3 DNA sequence: TGTGCCAGCAGCCCCCAGGGAAACACCATATATTTT. This encodes CASSPQGNTIYF. The chain couples TRBV11-2 to TRBJ1-3; D is unclear. The CDR3 is made up of 12 amino acids. The germline gives CDR1 SGHAT, CDR2 FQNNGV. V gave up 5 bases and J gave up 4 bases, with 6 bases separating them.

The CDR3 loop reads CASSQETLSFPGYTF. For the CDR3, the DNA is TGCGCCAGCAGCCAAGAAACTTTGAGCTTCCCTGGCTACACCTTC. The chain couples TRBV4-1 to TRBJ1-2, with D uncertain. The V gene's germline CDR1 is MGHRA and CDR2 YSYEKL. V was cut by 0 bases and J by 7 bases, with 15 bases left in between. CDR3 size: 15 residues.

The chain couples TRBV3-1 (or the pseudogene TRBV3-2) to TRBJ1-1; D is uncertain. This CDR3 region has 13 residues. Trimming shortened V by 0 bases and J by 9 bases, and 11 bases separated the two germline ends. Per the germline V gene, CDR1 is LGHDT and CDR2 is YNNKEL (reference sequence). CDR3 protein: CASSQDPGSKAFF. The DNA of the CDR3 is TGTGCCAGCAGCCAAGATCCAGGCTCAAAAGCTTTCTTT.

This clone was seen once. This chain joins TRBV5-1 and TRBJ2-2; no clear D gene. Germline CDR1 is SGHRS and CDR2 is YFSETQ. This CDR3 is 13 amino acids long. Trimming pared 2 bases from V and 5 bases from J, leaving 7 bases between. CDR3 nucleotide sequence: TGCGCCAGCAGCTTCGCGCGGACCGGGGAGCTGTTTTTT. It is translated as CASSFARTGELFF.

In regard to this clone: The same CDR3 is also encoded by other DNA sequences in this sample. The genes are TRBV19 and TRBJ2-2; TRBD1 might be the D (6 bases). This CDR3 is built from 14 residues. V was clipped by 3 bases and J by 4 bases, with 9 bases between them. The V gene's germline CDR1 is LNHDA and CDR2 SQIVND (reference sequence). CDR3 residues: CASSITGITGELFF. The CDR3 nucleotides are TGTGCCAGTAGTATTACAGGGATCACCGGGGAGCTGTTTTTT. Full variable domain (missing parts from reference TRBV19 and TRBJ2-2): DGGITQSPKYLFRKEGQNVTLSCEQNLNHDAMYWYRQDPGQGLRLIYYSQIVNDFQKGDIAEGYSVSREKKESFPLTVTSAQKNPTAFYLCASSITGITGELFFGEGSRLTVL.

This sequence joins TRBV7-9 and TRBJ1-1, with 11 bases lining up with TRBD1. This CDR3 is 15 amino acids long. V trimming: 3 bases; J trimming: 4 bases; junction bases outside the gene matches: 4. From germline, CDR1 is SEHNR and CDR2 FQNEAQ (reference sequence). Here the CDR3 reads CASSLGTGGATEAFF. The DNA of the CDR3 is TGTGCCAGCAGCTTGGGGACAGGGGGTGCCACTGAAGCTTTCTTT. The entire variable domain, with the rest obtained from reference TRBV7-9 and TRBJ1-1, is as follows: DTGVSQNPRHKITKRGQNVTFRCDPISEHNRLYWYRQTLGQGPEFLTYFQNEAQLEKSRLLSDRFSAERPKGSFSTLEIQRTEQGDSAMYLCASSLGTGGATEAFFGQGTRLTVV.